This T cell receptor beta chain was identified in a study of Graves' ophthalmopathy and Graves' hyperthyroidism. In the study overall: If no ophthalmopathy appeared within 18 months of follow-up, hyperthyroidism was termed stable. Findings of the study overall: Most clonotypes expanded in thyroid above 0.001 frequency were present in blood too.

Serum thyroxine and TRAb, along with clinical symptoms, thyroid ultrasound and orbital computed tomography, were what diagnosis relied on. This clonotype appeared once. What it binds is not known. For repertoire sequencing, the TCR beta CDR3 regions were amplified from RNA transcripts. HTBI primers were employed in first-round RT-PCR, then a second-round multiplex PCR followed. TCRdb used MiXCR to reprocess the multiplex PCR reads, holding one entry per CDR3 protein. The profile shows about 550,000 distinct CDR3 sequences, under 40% of them singletons. Per germline, CDR1 SGHKS and CDR2 YYEKEE (reference sequence). V was shortened by 5 bases and J by 3 bases, with 11 bases between the two germline ends. This CDR3 comprises 14 residues.

The chain uses TRBV5-5 and TRBJ1-4; D perhaps matches TRBD1 (5 bases). Sequencing used peripheral blood or thyroid tissue (not recorded which). This receptor was identified in an adult man with Graves' hyperthyroidism. The DNA of the CDR3 is TGTGCCAGCAGATCTACGGGGGCTAATGAAAAACTGTTTTTT. Its protein product is CASRSTGANEKLFF.